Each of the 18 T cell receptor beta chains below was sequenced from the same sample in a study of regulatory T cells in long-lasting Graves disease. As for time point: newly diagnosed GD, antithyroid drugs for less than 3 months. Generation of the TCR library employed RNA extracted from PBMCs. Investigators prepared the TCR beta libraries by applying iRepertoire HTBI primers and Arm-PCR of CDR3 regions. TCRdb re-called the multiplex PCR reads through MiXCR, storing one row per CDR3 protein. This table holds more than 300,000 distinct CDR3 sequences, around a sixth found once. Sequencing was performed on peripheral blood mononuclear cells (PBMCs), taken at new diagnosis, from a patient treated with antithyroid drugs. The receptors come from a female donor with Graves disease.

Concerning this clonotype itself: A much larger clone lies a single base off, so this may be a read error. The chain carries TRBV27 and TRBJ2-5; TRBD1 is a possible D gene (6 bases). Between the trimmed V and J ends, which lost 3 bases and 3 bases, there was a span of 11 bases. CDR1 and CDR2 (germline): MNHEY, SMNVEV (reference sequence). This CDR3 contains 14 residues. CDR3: CASSLKAGEETQYF. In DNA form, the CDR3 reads TGTGCCAGCAGTTTGAAGGCAGGGGAAGAGACCCAGTACTTC.

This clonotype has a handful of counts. The CDR3 spells CASSMIGYTF. The CDR3 DNA is TGTGCCAGTAGTATGATTGGCTACACCTTC. V is TRBV19 and J is TRBJ1-2; D gene unclear. Per the germline V gene, CDR1 is LNHDA and CDR2 is SQIVND (reference sequence). The CDR3 covers 10 residues. Trimming removed 3 bases from V and 7 bases from J, with 3 bases in between.

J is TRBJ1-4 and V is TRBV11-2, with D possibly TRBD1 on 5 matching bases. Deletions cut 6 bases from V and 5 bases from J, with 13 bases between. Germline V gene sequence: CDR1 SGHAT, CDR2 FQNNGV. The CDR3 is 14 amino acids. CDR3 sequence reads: CASSNGGTNEKLFF. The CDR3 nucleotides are TGTGCCAGCAGTAACGGGGGAACGAATGAAAAACTGTTTTTT.

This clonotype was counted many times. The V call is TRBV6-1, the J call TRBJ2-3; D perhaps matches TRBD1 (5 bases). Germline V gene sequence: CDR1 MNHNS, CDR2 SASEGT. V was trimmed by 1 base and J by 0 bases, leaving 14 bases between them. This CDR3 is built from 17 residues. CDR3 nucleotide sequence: TGTGCCAGCAGTGAAGAGACAGCGTCCACTAGCACAGATACGCAGTATTTT. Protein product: CASSEETASTSTDTQYF.

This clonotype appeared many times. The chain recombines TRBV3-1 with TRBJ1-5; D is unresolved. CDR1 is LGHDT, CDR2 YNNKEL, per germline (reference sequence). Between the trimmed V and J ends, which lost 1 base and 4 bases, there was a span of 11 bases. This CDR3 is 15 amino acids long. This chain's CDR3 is CASSQGKQLNQPQHF. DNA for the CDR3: TGTGCCAGCAGCCAAGGAAAACAGCTTAATCAGCCCCAGCATTTT.

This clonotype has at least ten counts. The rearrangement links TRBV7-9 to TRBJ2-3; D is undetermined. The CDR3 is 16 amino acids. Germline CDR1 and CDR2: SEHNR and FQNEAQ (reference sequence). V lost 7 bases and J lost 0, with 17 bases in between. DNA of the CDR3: TGTGCCAGCAATCTCCCCCTAACCTCTAGCACAGATACGCAGTATTTT. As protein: CASNLPLTSSTDTQYF.

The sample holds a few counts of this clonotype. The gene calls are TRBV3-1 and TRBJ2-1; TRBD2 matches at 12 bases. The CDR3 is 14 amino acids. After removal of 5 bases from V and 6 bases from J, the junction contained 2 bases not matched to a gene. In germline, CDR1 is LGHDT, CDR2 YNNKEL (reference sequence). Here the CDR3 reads CASSWGLAGNEQFF. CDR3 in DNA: TGTGCCAGCAGCTGGGGACTAGCGGGCAATGAGCAGTTCTTC.

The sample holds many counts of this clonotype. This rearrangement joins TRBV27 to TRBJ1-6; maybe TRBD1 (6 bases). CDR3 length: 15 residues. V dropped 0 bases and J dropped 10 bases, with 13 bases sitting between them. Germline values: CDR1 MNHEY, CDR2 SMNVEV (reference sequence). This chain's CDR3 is CASSLSKGGGSPLHF. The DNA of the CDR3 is TGTGCCAGCAGTTTATCGAAGGGAGGGGGATCACCCCTCCACTTT.

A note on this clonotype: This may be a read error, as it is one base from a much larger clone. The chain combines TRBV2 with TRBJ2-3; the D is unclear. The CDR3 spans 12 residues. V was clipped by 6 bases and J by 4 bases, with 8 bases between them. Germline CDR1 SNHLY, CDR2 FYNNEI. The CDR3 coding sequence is TGTGCCAGCAGGACCGACGCAGATACGCAGTATTTT. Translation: CASRTDADTQYF.

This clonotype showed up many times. As DNA, the CDR3 is TGTGCCAGCAGCTCCAGGGTCGGGAGCTCCTACAATGAGCAGTTCTTC. Amino acids: CASSSRVGSSYNEQFF. This chain connects TRBV11-2 to TRBJ2-1, with D possibly TRBD2 on 6 matching bases. CDR3 length: 16 amino acids. V was clipped by 4 bases and J by 0 bases, with 13 bases between them. Germline values: CDR1 SGHAT, CDR2 FQNNGV.

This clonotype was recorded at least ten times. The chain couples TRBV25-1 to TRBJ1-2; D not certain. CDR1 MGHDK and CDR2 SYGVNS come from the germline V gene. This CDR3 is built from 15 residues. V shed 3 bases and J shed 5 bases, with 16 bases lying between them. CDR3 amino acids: CASSDPRTGTYGYTF. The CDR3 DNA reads TGTGCCAGCAGTGATCCGCGGACGGGAACATATGGCTACACCTTC.

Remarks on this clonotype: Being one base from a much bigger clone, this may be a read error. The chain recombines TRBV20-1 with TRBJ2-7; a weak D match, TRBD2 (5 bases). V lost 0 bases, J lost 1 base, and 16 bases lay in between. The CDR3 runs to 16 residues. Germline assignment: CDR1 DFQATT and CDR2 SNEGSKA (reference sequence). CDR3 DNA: TGCAGTGCTAGAGAAAGGAGGAAGGATAGATCCTACGAGCAGTACTTC. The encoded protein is CSARERRKDRSYEQYF.

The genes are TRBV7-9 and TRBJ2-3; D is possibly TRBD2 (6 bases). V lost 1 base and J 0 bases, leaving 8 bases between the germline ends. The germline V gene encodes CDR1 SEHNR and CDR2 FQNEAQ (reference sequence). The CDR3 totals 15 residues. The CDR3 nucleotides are TGTGCCAGCAGCTTAGGGACTATAAGCACAGATACGCAGTATTTT. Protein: CASSLGTISTDTQYF.

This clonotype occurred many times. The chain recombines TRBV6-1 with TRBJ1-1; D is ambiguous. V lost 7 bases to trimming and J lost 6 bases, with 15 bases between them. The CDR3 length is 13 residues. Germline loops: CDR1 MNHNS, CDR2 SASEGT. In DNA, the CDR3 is TGTGCCAGCAATCAACCCCACGGACCTGAAGCTTTCTTT. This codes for CASNQPHGPEAFF.

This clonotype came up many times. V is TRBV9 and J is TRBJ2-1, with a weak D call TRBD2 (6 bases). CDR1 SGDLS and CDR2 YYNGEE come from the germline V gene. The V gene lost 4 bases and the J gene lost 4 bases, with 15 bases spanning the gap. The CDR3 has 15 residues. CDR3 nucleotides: TGTGCCAGCAGCCCCGGGAGCATTCCTTACAATGAGCAGTTCTTC. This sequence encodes CASSPGSIPYNEQFF.

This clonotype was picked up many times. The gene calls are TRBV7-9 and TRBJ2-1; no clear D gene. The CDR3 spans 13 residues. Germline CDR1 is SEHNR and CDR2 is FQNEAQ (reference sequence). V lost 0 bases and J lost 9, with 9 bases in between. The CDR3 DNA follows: TGTGCCAGCAGCTTAGCTTCCCCCCCTGAGCAGTTCTTC. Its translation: CASSLASPPEQFF.

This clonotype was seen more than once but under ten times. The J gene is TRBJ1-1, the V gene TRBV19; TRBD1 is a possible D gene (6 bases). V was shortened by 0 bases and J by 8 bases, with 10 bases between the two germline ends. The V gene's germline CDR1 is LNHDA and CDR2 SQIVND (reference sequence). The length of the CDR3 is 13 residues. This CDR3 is CASSIDAGTEAFF. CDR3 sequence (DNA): TGTGCCAGTAGTATAGACGCCGGGACAGAAGCTTTCTTT.

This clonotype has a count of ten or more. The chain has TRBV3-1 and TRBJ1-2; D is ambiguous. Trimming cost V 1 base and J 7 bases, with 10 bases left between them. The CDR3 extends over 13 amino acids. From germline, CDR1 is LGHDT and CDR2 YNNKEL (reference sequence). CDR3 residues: CASSQVGLGGYTF. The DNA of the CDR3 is TGTGCCAGCAGCCAAGTAGGACTAGGTGGCTACACCTTC.